This T cell receptor beta chain originates from a study of OX40 agonist ivuxolimab in advanced cancers. Study overall: Patients were dosed with the agonistic anti-OX40 (CD134) antibody ivuxolimab. Findings and caveats of the study: In a subset of nonresponders, normalized T-cell clonal expansion was also low. With doses of 0.1-3.0 mg/kg, partial responders showed among the lowest clonal expansion.

Data came from immunoSEQ multiplex PCR; TCRdb stores just in-frame clones and leaves some out. Of approximately 88,000 clones listed, 70% to 90% are singletons. Turning to this clone: The antigen remains unidentified.

CDR3 length: 15 amino acids. In germline, CDR1 is SGHNT, CDR2 YYREEE (reference sequence). With 4 bases removed from V and 3 bases from J, the gap between germline ends came to 17 bases. The rearrangement joins TRBV5-4 to TRBJ2-7; D remains ambiguous. This clonotype originated in an adult with an advanced solid tumor such as melanoma, head and neck, liver or kidney cancer. The sample here was CD4+ or CD8+ T cells sorted from blood, taken in a trial of the OX40 agonist ivuxolimab. CDR3 nucleotide sequence: TGTGCCAGCAGCATAAAGACTGAGCCCCGCTACGAGCAGTACTTC. It is translated as CASSIKTEPRYEQYF.